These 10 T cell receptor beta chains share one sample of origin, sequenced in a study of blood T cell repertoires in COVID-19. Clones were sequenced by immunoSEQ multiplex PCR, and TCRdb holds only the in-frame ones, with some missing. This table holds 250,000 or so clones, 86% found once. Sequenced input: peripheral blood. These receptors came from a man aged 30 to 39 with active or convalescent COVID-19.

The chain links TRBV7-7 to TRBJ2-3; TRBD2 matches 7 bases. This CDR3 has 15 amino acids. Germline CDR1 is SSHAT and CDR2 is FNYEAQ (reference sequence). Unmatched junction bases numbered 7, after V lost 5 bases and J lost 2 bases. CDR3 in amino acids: CASSPLGGDTDTQYF. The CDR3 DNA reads TGTGCCAGCAGCCCCTTGGGGGGGGACACAGATACGCAGTATTTT.

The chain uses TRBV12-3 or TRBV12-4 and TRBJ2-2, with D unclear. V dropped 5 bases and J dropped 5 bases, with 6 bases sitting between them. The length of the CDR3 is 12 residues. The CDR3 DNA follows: TGTGCCAGCAGTATCCGGACCGGGGAGCTGTTTTTT. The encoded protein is CASSIRTGELFF.

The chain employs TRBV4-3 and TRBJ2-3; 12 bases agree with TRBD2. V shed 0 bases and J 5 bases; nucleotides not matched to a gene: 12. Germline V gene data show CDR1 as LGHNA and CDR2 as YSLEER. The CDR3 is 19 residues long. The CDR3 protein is CASSQDFASGGASGDTQYF. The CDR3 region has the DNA TGCGCCAGCAGCCAAGATTTCGCTAGCGGGGGGGCCAGTGGAGATACGCAGTATTTT.

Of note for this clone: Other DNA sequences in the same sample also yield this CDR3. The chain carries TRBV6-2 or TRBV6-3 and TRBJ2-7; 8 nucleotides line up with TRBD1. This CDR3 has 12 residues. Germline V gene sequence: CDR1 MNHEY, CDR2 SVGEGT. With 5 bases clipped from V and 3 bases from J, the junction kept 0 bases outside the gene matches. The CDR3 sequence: CASSDRGYEQYF. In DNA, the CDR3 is TGTGCCAGCAGTGACAGGGGCTACGAGCAGTACTTC.

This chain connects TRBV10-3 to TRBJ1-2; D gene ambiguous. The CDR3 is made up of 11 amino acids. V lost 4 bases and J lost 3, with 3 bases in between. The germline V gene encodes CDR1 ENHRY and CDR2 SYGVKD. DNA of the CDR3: TGTGCCATCAGTGGAGACTATGGCTACACCTTC. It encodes CAISGDYGYTF.

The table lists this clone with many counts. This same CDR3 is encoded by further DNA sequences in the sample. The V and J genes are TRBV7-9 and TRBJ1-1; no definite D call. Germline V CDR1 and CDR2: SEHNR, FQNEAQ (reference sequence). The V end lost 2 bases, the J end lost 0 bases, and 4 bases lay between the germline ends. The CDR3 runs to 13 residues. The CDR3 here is CASSLTVNTEAFF. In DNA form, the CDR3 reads TGTGCCAGCAGCTTAACGGTGAACACTGAAGCTTTCTTT. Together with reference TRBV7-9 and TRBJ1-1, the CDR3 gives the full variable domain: DTGVSQNPRHKITKRGQNVTFRCDPISEHNRLYWYRQTLGQGPEFLTYFQNEAQLEKSRLLSDRFSAERPKGSFSTLEIQRTEQGDSAMYLCASSLTVNTEAFFGQGTRLTVV.

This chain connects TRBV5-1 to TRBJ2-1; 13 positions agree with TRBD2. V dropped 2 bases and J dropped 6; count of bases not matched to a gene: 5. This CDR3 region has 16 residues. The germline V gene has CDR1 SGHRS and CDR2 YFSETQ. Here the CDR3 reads CASSFILAGGSNEQFF. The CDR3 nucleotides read TGCGCCAGCAGCTTCATACTAGCGGGGGGGTCCAATGAGCAGTTCTTC.

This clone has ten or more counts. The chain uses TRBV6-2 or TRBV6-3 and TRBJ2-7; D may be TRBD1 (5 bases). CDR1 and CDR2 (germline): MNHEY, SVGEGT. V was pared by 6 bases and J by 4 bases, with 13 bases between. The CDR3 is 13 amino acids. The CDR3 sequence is CASSPTQGYEQYF. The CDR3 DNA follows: TGTGCCAGCAGCCCCACGCAGGGATACGAGCAGTACTTC.

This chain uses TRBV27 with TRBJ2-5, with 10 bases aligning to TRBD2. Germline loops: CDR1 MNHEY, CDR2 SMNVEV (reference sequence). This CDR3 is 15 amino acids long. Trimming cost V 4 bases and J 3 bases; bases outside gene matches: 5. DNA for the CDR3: TGTGCCAGCAGTTCCATAACTAGCGGGGAAGAGACCCAGTACTTC. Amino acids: CASSSITSGEETQYF.

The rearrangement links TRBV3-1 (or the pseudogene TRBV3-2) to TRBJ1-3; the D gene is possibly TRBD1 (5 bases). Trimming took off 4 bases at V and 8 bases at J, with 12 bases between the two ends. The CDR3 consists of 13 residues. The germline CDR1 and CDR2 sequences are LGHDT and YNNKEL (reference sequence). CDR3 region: CASSLRGVDTIYF. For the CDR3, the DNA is TGTGCCAGCAGCCTCCGGGGGGTGGACACCATATATTTT.